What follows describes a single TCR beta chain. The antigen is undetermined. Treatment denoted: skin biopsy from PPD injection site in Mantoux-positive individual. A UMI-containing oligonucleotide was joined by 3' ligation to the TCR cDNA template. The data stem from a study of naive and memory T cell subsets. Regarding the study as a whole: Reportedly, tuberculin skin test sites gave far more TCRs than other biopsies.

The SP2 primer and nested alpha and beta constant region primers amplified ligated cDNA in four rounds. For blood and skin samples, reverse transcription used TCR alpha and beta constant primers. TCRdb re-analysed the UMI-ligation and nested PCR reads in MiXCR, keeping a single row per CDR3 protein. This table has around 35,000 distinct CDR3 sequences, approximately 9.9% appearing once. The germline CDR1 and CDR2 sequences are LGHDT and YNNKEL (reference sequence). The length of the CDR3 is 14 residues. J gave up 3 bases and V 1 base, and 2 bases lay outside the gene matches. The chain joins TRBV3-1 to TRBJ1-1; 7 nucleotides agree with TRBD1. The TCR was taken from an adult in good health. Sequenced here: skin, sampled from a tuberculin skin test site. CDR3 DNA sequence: TGTGCCAGCAGCCAAGGGGACAGCTACACTGAAGCTTTCTTT. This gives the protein CASSQGDSYTEAFF.